This T cell receptor beta chain was observed in a study of metastatic and nonmetastatic thyroid tumors. Germline CDR1 and CDR2: ENHRY and SYGVKD. The CDR3 length is 12 residues. V was pared by 4 bases and J by 6 bases, with 9 bases between. TCRdb reanalyzed the PCR reads via MiXCR. The sample includes about 33,000 clones, approximately 15% of them seen just once. This clone was picked up many times. Each patient came to thyroid surgery without any prior treatment (of any kind). The V gene is TRBV10-3, the J gene TRBJ1-1; D is uncertain. This receptor was obtained from a female donor with papillary thyroid cancer or a benign thyroid nodule (not recorded which). Some clones in this sample may be carry-over from other donors' samples. Sequences were obtained from blood. This CDR3 is CAISGGLSEAFF. The DNA of the CDR3 is TGTGCCATCAGTGGCGGTCTTTCTGAAGCTTTCTTT.